Listed below are T cell receptor beta chains from one sample, sequenced in a study of blood T cell repertoires in COVID-19. TCRdb's copy holds only in-frame clones and misses some; the assay was immunoSEQ multiplex PCR. The sample contains fewer than 300,000 clones, 88% of which appear only once. The sample was PBMCs or T cells enriched from blood (not recorded which). These receptors all stem from a woman in her thirties or forties with acute COVID-19. The CDR3 runs from the conserved cysteine through the conserved F or W. The D gene is left open where the match is weak. The size of a clone is reported for some rows only, either as once, few or many, or as a class for expanded clones.

NA	TRBJ1-2	NA	TRBV6-2/TRBV6-3	TGTGCCAGCAGTCCAGGGATCTATGGCTACACCTTC	CASSPGIYGYTF
NA	TRBJ1-4	NA	TRBV7-8	TGTGCCAGCAGCCTGGGGGGGGTAGGTGAAAAACTGTTTTTT	CASSLGGVGEKLFF
once	TRBJ2-1	TRBD1	TRBV19	TGTGCCAGTAGTATAAAAAGTACAGGGGGCAATGAGCAGTTCTTC	CASSIKSTGGNEQFF
NA	TRBJ2-3	TRBD2	TRBV24-1	TGTGCCACCAGTGATCCCGGACGACTAGCGGGAGGGCCCCAAGATGTATATACGCAGTATTTT	CATSDPGRLAGGPQDVYTQYF
NA	TRBJ2-1	TRBD2	TRBV3-1/TRBV3-2	TGTGCCAGCAGCCTCCAGGGACTAGCGGGAGGCACTGAGCAGTTCTTC	CASSLQGLAGGTEQFF
NA	TRBJ1-2	TRBD1	TRBV28	TGTGCCAGCAGTTTGGGACAGGGGGGCTCTCATGGCTACACCTTC	CASSLGQGGSHGYTF
NA	TRBJ2-3	TRBD2	TRBV12-5	TGTGCTAGTGGCCCAGGGGCTAGCGGGACAATAGATACGCAGTATTTT	CASGPGASGTIDTQYF
NA	TRBJ2-1	NA	TRBV7-2	TGTGCCAGCAGCTTAGCGCCTCGGGGGGCTGAGCAGTTCTTC	CASSLAPRGAEQFF
NA	TRBJ1-5	NA	TRBV18	TGTGCCAGCTCACCTAACAGGGACGGTCAGCCCCAGCATTTT	CASSPNRDGQPQHF
few	TRBJ1-1	TRBD1	TRBV10-3	TGTGCCATCAGTGAGTCGGGACAGGGGGCCGTGGACACTGAAGCTTTCTTT	CAISESGQGAVDTEAFF
NA	TRBJ2-7	NA	TRBV28	TGTGCCAGCAGCCCCTTCAGGGAAGGGGGGGGGAACGAGCAGTACTTC	CASSPFREGGGNEQYF
NA	TRBJ2-3	TRBD2	TRBV10-3	TGTGCCATCAGTGGGATAGCGGGAGGGAGCACAGATACGCAGTATTTT	CAISGIAGGSTDTQYF
NA	TRBJ2-5	NA	TRBV2	TGTGCCAGCCGGGGGACAGCTGGGGAGACCCAGTACTTC	CASRGTAGETQYF
NA	TRBJ2-1	TRBD1	TRBV30	TGTGCCTGGAGCCGACAGGGCAATGAGCAGTTCTTC	CAWSRQGNEQFF
NA	TRBJ1-4	TRBD1	TRBV7-6	TGTGCCAGCAGCTTGGGGACAGGGCGCGAAAAACTGTTTTTT	CASSLGTGREKLFF
NA	TRBJ1-1	NA	TRBV28	TGTGCCAGCATGTTACTAGGGAGTACTGAAGCTTTCTTT	CASMLLGSTEAFF
NA	TRBJ2-2	NA	TRBV19	TGTGCCAGTAGTATGGGCCCCCCCGGGGAGCTGTTTTTT	CASSMGPPGELFF
NA	TRBJ1-5	NA	TRBV3-1/TRBV3-2	TGTGCCAGCAGCCAAACAAGTGCAGGGAATCAGCCCCAGCATTTT	CASSQTSAGNQPQHF
NA	TRBJ1-1	NA	TRBV5-1	TGCGCCAGCAGTCCAACTGAGAACACTGAAGCTTTCTTT	CASSPTENTEAFF
NA	TRBJ1-2	NA	TRBV6-1	TGTGCCAGCAGTGAAGACAGACACTATGGCTACACCTTC	CASSEDRHYGYTF